Shown below are 7 T cell receptor beta chains from a single sample sequenced in a study of CD8 T cells in Susac syndrome. A quantity of about 0.5 to 1 ug RNA underwent reverse transcription using random hexamers. Each CDR3 protein is one row after TCRdb ran MiXCR on the immunoSEQ multiplex PCR reads. The repertoire consists of fewer than 350,000 distinct CDR3 sequences, with over 75% occurring once and the leading ten covering 0.18%. The sample consisted of CD8+ T cells from PBMCs. Every receptor here comes from a human donor with multiple sclerosis.

This chain uses TRBV20-1 with TRBJ2-1, with TRBD1 as a possible D gene (6 bases). V was trimmed by 7 bases and J by 7 bases, leaving 26 bases between them. The V gene's germline CDR1 is DFQATT and CDR2 SNEGSKA (reference sequence). The CDR3 extends over 16 amino acids. CDR3 loop: CSVPSDSRDDHNEQFF. As DNA, the CDR3 is TGCAGTGTCCCGTCGGACAGCCGGGACGATCATAATGAGCAGTTCTTC.

The chain links TRBV12-2 to TRBJ2-6; no check of the table's D call, TRBD2, against the DNA was made. TRBV12-2 is a documented pseudogene. This CDR3 comprises 18 residues. In DNA form, the CDR3 reads TGTGCAAGTCGCCCTCCCCCGGGCCTCCTGTCTGGGGCCAACGTCCTGACTTTC. Residues: CASRPPPGLLSGANVLTF.

This clonotype occurred once. This chain connects TRBV6-5 to TRBJ2-1; no definite D call. The CDR3 sequence is 11 residues long. Germline CDR1 and CDR2: MNHEY and SVGAGI. The V end lost 6 bases, the J end lost 7 bases, and 7 bases lay between the germline ends. The CDR3, as DNA: TGTGCCAGCAGCCAAGTGAATGAGCAGTTCTTC. Amino acid sequence: CASSQVNEQFF.

Here the CDR3 reads CASSQSIAATNEKLFF. For the CDR3, the DNA is TGTGCCAGCAGCCAATCCATCGCTGCAACTAATGAAAAACTGTTTTTT. The rearrangement uses TRBV3-1 and TRBJ1-4, with no clear D. From germline, CDR1 is LGHDT and CDR2 YNNKEL (reference sequence). The CDR3 contains 16 residues. The V end lost 2 bases, the J end lost 0 bases, and 10 bases lay between the germline ends.

V gene TRBV29-1 combines with J gene TRBJ2-2, with D possibly TRBD2 on 5 matching bases. This CDR3 contains 14 residues. Germline values: CDR1 SQVTM, CDR2 ANQGSEA. V gave up 3 bases and J gave up 2 bases, with 10 bases separating them. This CDR3 is CSVDRSGNTGELFF. CDR3 DNA sequence: TGCAGCGTTGATCGGAGCGGAAACACCGGGGAGCTGTTTTTT.

This sequence joins TRBV28 and TRBJ2-1; 10 nucleotides agree with TRBD2. This CDR3 has 17 amino acids. Germline loops: CDR1 MDHEN, CDR2 SYDVKM. V trimming: 9 bases; J trimming: 7 bases; junction bases outside the gene matches: 18. The CDR3 region is CASYSGGLAPIPNEQFF. The CDR3 nucleotides are TGTGCCAGTTATTCCGGGGGACTAGCGCCAATACCGAATGAGCAGTTCTTC.

This chain uses TRBV19 with TRBJ1-5; no reliable D call. Per germline, CDR1 LNHDA and CDR2 SQIVND (reference sequence). The CDR3 totals 16 residues. V lost 5 bases and J 0 bases, leaving 14 bases between the germline ends. The CDR3 DNA reads TGTGCCAGTAGTTTCTCCCGACACCTTAGCAATCAGCCCCAGCATTTT. This translates into CASSFSRHLSNQPQHF.